This record concerns one TCR beta chain sequence. This sample was included in a study of T cells in Graves' hyperthyroidism and ophthalmopathy. This CDR3 has 18 residues. CDR1 and CDR2 (germline): MNHNS, SASEGT. The V and J ends lost 4 bases and 3 bases, in that order; junction bases with no gene match: 14. TCR beta CDR3 regions were amplified from RNA. RT-PCR in the first round (using the HTBI primer set) targeted the TCR CDR3. TCRdb analysed the multiplex PCR reads with MiXCR anew, one entry per CDR3 protein. The sample yields some 700,000 distinct CDR3 sequences, 15% to 20% seen once. The study excluded patients with uncontrolled infection, other autoimmune disease, pregnancy or lactation.

Sequencing was done on a sample of blood. The clonotype was recovered from a man between 50 and 59 years old with Graves' hyperthyroidism. This sequence joins TRBV6-1 and TRBJ1-5, with 8 positions matching TRBD1. The CDR3 DNA reads as TGTGCCAGCAGTGGCCAAATCGTGGGACAGGCCTTCAATCAGCCCCAGCATTTT. Residues: CASSGQIVGQAFNQPQHF.